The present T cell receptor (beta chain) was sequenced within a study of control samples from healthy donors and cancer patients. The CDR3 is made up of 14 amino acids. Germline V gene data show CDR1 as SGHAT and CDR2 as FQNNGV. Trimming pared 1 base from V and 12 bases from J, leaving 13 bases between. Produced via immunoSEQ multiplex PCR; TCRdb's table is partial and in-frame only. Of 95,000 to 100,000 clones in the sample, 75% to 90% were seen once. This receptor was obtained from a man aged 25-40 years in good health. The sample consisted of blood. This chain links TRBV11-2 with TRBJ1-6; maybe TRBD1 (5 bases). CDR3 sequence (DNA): TGTGCCAGCAGCTTAGGAGGGGAGTATCAACCCCTCCACTTT. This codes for CASSLGGEYQPLHF.